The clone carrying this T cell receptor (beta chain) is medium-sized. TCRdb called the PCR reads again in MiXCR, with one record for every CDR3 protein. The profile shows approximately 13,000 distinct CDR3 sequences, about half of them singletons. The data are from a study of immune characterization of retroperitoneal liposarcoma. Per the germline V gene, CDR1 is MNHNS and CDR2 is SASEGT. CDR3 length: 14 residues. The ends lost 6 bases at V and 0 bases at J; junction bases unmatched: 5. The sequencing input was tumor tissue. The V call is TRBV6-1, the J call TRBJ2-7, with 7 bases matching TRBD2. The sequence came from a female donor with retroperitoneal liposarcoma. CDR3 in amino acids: CASSSWGGSYEQYF. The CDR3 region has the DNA TGTGCCAGCAGCTCATGGGGGGGCTCCTACGAGCAGTACTTC.